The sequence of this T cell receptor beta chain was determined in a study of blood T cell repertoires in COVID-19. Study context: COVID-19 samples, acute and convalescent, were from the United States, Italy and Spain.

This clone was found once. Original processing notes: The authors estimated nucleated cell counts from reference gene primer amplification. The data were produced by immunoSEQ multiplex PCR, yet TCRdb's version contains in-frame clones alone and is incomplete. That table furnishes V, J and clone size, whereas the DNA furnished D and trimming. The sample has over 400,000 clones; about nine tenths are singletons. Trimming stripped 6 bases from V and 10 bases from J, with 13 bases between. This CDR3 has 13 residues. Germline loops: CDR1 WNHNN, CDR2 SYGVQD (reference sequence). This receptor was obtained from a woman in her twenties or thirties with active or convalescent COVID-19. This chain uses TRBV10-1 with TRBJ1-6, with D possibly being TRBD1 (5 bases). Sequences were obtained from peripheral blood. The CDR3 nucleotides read TGCGCCAGCAGCTGGGGGGATGGATCACCCCTCCACTTT. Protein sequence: CASSWGDGSPLHF.